This TCR beta chain was profiled in a study of cytomegalovirus exposure and HLA in healthy donors. Study background: From about 179 million T cells, an earlier analysis saw approximately 120 million unique TCR beta sequences. General study results and limits: Later, TCR association rates were found to vary by HLA locus, highest for DRB1 and lowest for HLA-C.

Remarks on this clone: Its antigen is unknown.

PCR employed 60 Vbeta and 13 Jbeta primers. Assay: immunoSEQ multiplex PCR; the TCRdb copy retains only in-frame clones and omits some. The table records approximately 180,000 clones, about 83% of them present only once. What was sequenced was PBMCs. The clonotype comes from a girl aged 10-17 years in good health and CMV-seropositive.

The CDR3 DNA reads as TGTGCCAGCAGCTTGCGGGGTGTGGCCTACGAGCAGTACTTC. The encoded protein is CASSLRGVAYEQYF. V usage is TRBV5-4 and J usage is TRBJ2-7; possible D gene TRBD2, 5 bases. CDR1 and CDR2 from the germline V gene are SGHNT and YYREEE (reference sequence). The CDR3 length is 14 residues. V was trimmed by 1 base and J by 2 bases, leaving 10 bases between them.